These 8 T cell receptor beta chains were sequenced from one sample in a study of cytotoxic CD8 clonotypes in ibrutinib-treated CLL. TCRdb's copy holds only in-frame clones and misses some; the assay was immunoSEQ multiplex PCR. The table includes 250,000 to 350,000 clones, roughly four fifths detected once. The sequences come from PBMCs, collected at disease progression, from a patient treated with ibrutinib. The receptor set was obtained from a human donor with chronic lymphocytic leukemia.

In nucleotides, the CDR3 is TGTGCCACCAGCGGTCGGACAGGCCCAGGAAACACTGAAGCTTTCTTT. Its protein is CATSGRTGPGNTEAFF. The chain employs TRBV15 and TRBJ1-1; TRBD1 agrees at 7 bases. Losses at the gene ends were 5 bases for V and 2 bases for J; bases not matched to a gene: 11. The germline V gene has CDR1 LNHNV and CDR2 YYDKDF (reference sequence). The CDR3 is 16 residues long.

In its sample, this clone was seen a few times. The gene calls are TRBV19 and TRBJ1-5; a weak D match, TRBD1 (6 bases). This CDR3 has 15 residues. Germline V lookup: CDR1 LNHDA, CDR2 SQIVND (reference sequence). Trimming shortened V by 3 bases and J by 5 bases, and 14 bases separated the two germline ends. CDR3 bases: TGTGCCAGTAGTATTGTTCGTCAGGGGCATCAGCCCCAGCATTTT. Its protein is CASSIVRQGHQPQHF. Full variable domain (rest looked up from reference TRBV19 and TRBJ1-5): DGGITQSPKYLFRKEGQNVTLSCEQNLNHDAMYWYRQDPGQGLRLIYYSQIVNDFQKGDIAEGYSVSREKKESFPLTVTSAQKNPTAFYLCASSIVRQGHQPQHFGDGTRLSIL.

This chain uses TRBV4-1 with TRBJ1-4; possibly TRBD1 for D (5 bases). The V and J ends lost 4 bases and 4 bases respectively, with 16 bases between them. CDR1 is MGHRA and CDR2 is YSYEKL in the germline V gene. CDR3 length: 16 residues. CDR3 amino acids: CASSLRPGPDNEKLFF. DNA of the CDR3: TGCGCCAGCAGCCTTCGCCCGGGGCCAGATAATGAAAAACTGTTTTTT.

A few counts support this clone. V usage is TRBV25-1 and J usage is TRBJ1-5, with D possibly being TRBD1 (5 bases). CDR1 and CDR2 (germline): MGHDK, SYGVNS. The CDR3 has 12 residues. Trimming cost V 8 bases and J 6 bases, with 11 bases left between them. For the CDR3, the DNA is TGTGCCAGCGGACATTCGGGTCAGCCCCAGCATTTT. Translating gives CASGHSGQPQHF.

This clone has at least ten counts. The rearrangement links TRBV18 to TRBJ1-2; TRBD1 agrees at 7 bases. Germline CDR1 is KGHSH and CDR2 is LQKENI. V was pared by 3 bases and J by 6 bases, with 13 bases of the junction left unmatched. This CDR3 region has 16 residues. CDR3 residues: CASSPREKGALHGYTF. As DNA, the CDR3 is TGTGCCAGCTCACCCCGAGAGAAGGGGGCTTTGCATGGCTACACCTTC.

This chain connects TRBV9 to TRBJ2-2; possibly TRBD1 for D (7 bases). Trimming cost V 0 bases and J 1 base, with 19 bases left between them. This CDR3 has 19 amino acids. The germline V gene has CDR1 SGDLS and CDR2 YYNGEE. CDR3 coding DNA: TGTGCCAGCAGCGTAGCTGGAGGGGGCATCTTGGGGAACACCGGGGAGCTGTTTTTT. Residues: CASSVAGGGILGNTGELFF. The full variable domain, rest sourced from reference TRBV9 and TRBJ2-2, is DSGVTQTPKHLITATGQRVTLRCSPRSGDLSVYWYQQSLDQGLQFLIQYYNGEERAKGNILERFSAQQFPDLHSELNLSSLELGDSALYFCASSVAGGGILGNTGELFFGEGSRLTVL.

This clone appeared a single time. The genes are TRBV5-1 and TRBJ1-5, with D hard to call. Germline lookup yields CDR1 SGHRS and CDR2 YFSETQ. This CDR3 comprises 13 residues. V lost 0 bases and J 5 bases, leaving 6 bases between the germline ends. The CDR3 loop reads CASSLGQYQPQHF. CDR3 in DNA: TGCGCCAGCAGCTTGGGGCAGTATCAGCCCCAGCATTTT.

This clone was detected a few times. The chain carries TRBV19 and TRBJ1-5; the D gene is possibly TRBD1 (5 bases). This CDR3 has 17 amino acids. V was pared by 5 bases and J by 0 bases, with 17 bases between. CDR1 LNHDA and CDR2 SQIVND come from the germline V gene (reference sequence). This CDR3 reads CASSLPWGEYSNQPQHF. In nucleotides, the CDR3 is TGTGCCAGTAGTCTCCCATGGGGGGAATATAGCAATCAGCCCCAGCATTTT.